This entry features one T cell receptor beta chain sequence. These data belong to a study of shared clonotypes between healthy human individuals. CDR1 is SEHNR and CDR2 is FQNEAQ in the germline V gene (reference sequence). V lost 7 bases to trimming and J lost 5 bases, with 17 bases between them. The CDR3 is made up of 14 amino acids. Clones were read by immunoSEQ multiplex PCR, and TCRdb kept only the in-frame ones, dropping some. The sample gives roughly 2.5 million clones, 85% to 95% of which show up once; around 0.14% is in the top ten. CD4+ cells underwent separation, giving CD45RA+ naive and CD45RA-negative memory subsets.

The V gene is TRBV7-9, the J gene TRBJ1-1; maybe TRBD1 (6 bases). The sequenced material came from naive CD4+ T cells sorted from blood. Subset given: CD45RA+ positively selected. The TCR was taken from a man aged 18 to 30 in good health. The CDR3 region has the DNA TGTGCCAGCAACCCACCGAGAGGGGGAACTGAAGCTTTCTTT. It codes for CASNPPRGGTEAFF.